The 9 T cell receptor beta chains below come from one sample, sequenced in a study of CD8+CD57+ T cells in acquired aplastic anemia. Genomic DNA templated the TCR beta VDJ and CDR3 profiling. TCRdb used MiXCR to reprocess the reads, holding one entry per CDR3 protein. The table includes hundreds of thousands of distinct CDR3 sequences, just under 70% detected once. Sequencing was done on a sample of sorted CD4+, CD8+, or CD8+CD57+ T cells (not recorded which) from PBMCs. The receptors come from a human donor in good health, serving as a control.

This clonotype was counted between two and nine times. Here the CDR3 omits its conserved ending phenylalanine or tryptophan, so a read error is the likely source. The V call is TRBV10-3, the J call TRBJ2-3, with D tentatively TRBD1 (7 bases). This CDR3 comprises 16 residues. CDR1 is ENHRY and CDR2 is SYGVKD in the germline V gene. V lost 4 bases to trimming and J lost 1 base, with 15 bases between them. The chain's CDR3 is CAISGAGQSRTDTQYL. The CDR3 nucleotides are TGTGCCATCAGTGGTGCGGGACAGAGCCGCACAGATACGCAGTATCTT.

V and J are TRBV15 and TRBJ2-5, with 7 bases that match TRBD2. The J segment lost 1 base and the V segment lost 8 bases, leaving 1 base of the junction unmatched. The length of the CDR3 is 12 residues. CDR1 and CDR2 from the germline V gene are LNHNV and YYDKDF (reference sequence). The CDR3 DNA reads TGTGCCACCGGGGGGGTCCAAGAGACCCAGTACTTC. It encodes CATGGVQETQYF.

The rearrangement uses TRBV12-3 or TRBV12-4 and TRBJ2-3; D may be TRBD1 or TRBD2 (5 bases each). V lost 10 bases and J lost 2, with 19 bases in between. The CDR3 is 15 residues long. CDR3 DNA: TGTGCCACCAAAAAGGTGGGACCTTACACAGATACGCAGTATTTT. As protein: CATKKVGPYTDTQYF.

This sequence joins TRBV7-6 and TRBJ1-2, with D tentatively TRBD1 (6 bases). The CDR3 is 14 residues long. From germline, CDR1 is SGHVS and CDR2 FNYEAQ. V was clipped by 3 bases and J by 4 bases, with 12 bases between them. The CDR3 DNA follows: TGTGCCAGCAGCTTGCCTGAGGGGGGCTATGGCTACACCTTC. Protein: CASSLPEGGYGYTF.

The genes are TRBV7-2 and TRBJ2-3; TRBD2 agrees at 11 bases. The CDR3 covers 15 residues. In germline, CDR1 is SGHTA, CDR2 FQGNSA. V trimming: 3 bases; J trimming: 6 bases; junction bases outside the gene matches: 5. DNA of the CDR3: TGTGCCAGCAGCTTTAGCGGGGGGGCCGGCGATACGCAGTATTTT. This codes for CASSFSGGAGDTQYF.

Many counts were recorded for this clonotype. The chain employs TRBV7-8 and TRBJ2-1, with 10 bases that match TRBD2. CDR3 size: 15 residues. CDR1 and CDR2 from the germline V gene are SGHVS and FQNEAQ. V gave up 6 bases and J gave up 3 bases; unmatched junction bases: 5. The CDR3 sequence is CASSRSGGDYNEQFF. The CDR3 DNA is TGTGCCAGCAGTCGGAGCGGGGGGGACTACAATGAGCAGTTCTTC.

This clonotype was recorded many times. V usage is TRBV6-5 and J usage is TRBJ1-6; 7 nucleotides line up with TRBD1. J was trimmed by 6 bases and V by 2 bases; bases with no gene match: 4. This CDR3 spans 15 amino acids. The germline CDR1 and CDR2 sequences are MNHEY and SVGAGI. CDR3 protein: CASSYGRGSNSPLHF. The CDR3 region has the DNA TGTGCCAGCAGTTACGGCAGGGGGTCTAATTCACCCCTCCACTTT.

The chain has TRBV7-9 and TRBJ1-3, with D tentatively TRBD2 (5 bases). The J call may be faulty, since TRBJ2-3 better matches the DNA end. CDR3 length equals 15 residues. CDR1 and CDR2 from the germline V gene are SEHNR and FQNEAQ (reference sequence). CDR3 residues: CASSLAQEYRGVQYF. In DNA, the CDR3 is TGTGCCAGCAGCTTAGCGCAGGAGTACCGGGGTGTGCAGTATTTT.

This clonotype occurred many times. V and J are TRBV14 and TRBJ1-1, with D possibly matching TRBD1 (5 bases). The CDR3 covers 17 residues. Trimming took off 1 base at V and 1 base at J, with 16 bases between the two ends. From germline, CDR1 is SGHDN and CDR2 FVKESK. CDR3 in amino acids: CASSQVLSGATNTEAFF. Written as DNA, the CDR3 is TGTGCCAGCAGCCAAGTTTTAAGCGGGGCCACGAACACTGAAGCTTTCTTT.